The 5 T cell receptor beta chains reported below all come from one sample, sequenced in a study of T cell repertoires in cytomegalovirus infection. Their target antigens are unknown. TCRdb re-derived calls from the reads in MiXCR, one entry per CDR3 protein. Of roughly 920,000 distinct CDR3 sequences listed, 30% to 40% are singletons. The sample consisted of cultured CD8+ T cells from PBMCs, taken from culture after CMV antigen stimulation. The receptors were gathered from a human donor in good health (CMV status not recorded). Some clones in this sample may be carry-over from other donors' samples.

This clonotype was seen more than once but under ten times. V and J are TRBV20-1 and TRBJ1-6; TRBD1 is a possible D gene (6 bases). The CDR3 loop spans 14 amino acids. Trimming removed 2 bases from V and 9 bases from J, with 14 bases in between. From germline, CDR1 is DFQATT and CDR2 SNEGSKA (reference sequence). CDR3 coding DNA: TGCAGTGCTAGAACGGGGGCAGAAGGTTCACCCCTCCACTTT. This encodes CSARTGAEGSPLHF.

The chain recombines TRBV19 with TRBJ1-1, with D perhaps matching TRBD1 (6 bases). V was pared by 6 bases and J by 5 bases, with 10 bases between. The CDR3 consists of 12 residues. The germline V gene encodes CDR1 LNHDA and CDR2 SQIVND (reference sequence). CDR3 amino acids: CASRRGETEAFF. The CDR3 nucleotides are TGTGCCAGTAGGAGGGGGGAGACTGAAGCTTTCTTT. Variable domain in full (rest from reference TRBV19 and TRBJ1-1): DGGITQSPKYLFRKEGQNVTLSCEQNLNHDAMYWYRQDPGQGLRLIYYSQIVNDFQKGDIAEGYSVSREKKESFPLTVTSAQKNPTAFYLCASRRGETEAFFGQGTRLTVV.

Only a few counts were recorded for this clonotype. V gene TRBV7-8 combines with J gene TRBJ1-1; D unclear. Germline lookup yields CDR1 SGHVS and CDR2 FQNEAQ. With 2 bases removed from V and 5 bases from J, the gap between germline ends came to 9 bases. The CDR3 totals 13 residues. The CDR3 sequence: CASSLLTVTEAFF. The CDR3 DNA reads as TGTGCCAGCAGCTTACTCACCGTTACTGAAGCTTTCTTT.

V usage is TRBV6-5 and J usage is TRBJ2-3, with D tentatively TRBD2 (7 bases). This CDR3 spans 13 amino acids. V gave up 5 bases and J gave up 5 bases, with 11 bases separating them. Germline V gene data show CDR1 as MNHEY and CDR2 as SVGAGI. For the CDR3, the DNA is TGTGCCAGCAGTCGGGGGGCCGGAGATACGCAGTATTTT. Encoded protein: CASSRGAGDTQYF.

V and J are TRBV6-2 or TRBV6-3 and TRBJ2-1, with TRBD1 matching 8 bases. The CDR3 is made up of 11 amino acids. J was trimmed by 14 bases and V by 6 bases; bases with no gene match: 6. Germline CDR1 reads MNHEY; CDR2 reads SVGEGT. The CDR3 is CASSQGQVKFF. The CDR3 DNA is TGTGCCAGCAGCCAGGGACAGGTTAAGTTCTTC.